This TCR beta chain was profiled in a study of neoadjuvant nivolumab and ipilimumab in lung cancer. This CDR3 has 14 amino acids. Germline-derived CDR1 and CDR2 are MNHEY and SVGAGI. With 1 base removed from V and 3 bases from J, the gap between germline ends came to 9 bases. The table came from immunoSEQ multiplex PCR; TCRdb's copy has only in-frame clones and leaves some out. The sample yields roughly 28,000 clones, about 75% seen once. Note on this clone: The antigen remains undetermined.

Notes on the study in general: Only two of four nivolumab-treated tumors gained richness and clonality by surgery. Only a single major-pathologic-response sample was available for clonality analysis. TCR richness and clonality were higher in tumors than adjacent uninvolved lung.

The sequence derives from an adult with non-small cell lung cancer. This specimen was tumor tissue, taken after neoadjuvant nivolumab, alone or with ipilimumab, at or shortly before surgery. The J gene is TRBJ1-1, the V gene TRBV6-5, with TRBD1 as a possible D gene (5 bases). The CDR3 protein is CASSYWGEDTEAFF. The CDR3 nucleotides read TGTGCCAGCAGTTACTGGGGGGAGGACACTGAAGCTTTCTTT.